This TCR beta chain is drawn from a study of regulatory T cells in long-lasting Graves disease. After removal of 5 bases from V and 2 bases from J, the junction contained 7 bases not matched to a gene. CDR1 and CDR2 (germline): GTSNPN, SVGIG (reference sequence). CDR3 length: 14 residues. The time point was: newly diagnosed GD, antithyroid drugs for less than 3 months. Generation of the TCR library employed RNA extracted from PBMCs. Both iRepertoire HTBI primers and Arm-PCR of CDR3 regions were used to build the TCR beta libraries. TCRdb fed the multiplex PCR reads into MiXCR, producing one record per CDR3 protein. The sample holds about 610,000 distinct CDR3 sequences, 15% to 20% seen once. These sequences were also reported in another study, on T cells in Graves' hyperthyroidism and ophthalmopathy.

This TCR came from a man between 18 and 29 years old with Graves disease. The sequencing used peripheral blood mononuclear cells (PBMCs), collected at new diagnosis, from a patient treated with antithyroid drugs. The chain joins TRBV30 to TRBJ2-7; 9 nucleotides match TRBD2. In DNA, the CDR3 is TGTGCCTGGGCAGCAGCGGGAGGCACCTACGAGCAGTACTTC. Translating gives CAWAAAGGTYEQYF.